This is a list of T cell receptor beta chains from one sample in a study of T cells in Graves' hyperthyroidism and ophthalmopathy. A single record per CDR3 protein comes from TCRdb applying MiXCR to the multiplex PCR reads. The profile shows hundreds of thousands of distinct CDR3 sequences, around 24% of them singletons. The sequenced sample was blood. These TCRs come from a woman in her 30s with Graves' ophthalmopathy. Each CDR3 is given with its conserved first and last residue. The D gene is left open where the match is weak. Not all rows give a size; the values are once, few, many and, for expanded clones, a class.

v_gene: TRBV19
abundance: .
d_gene: TRBD1
j_gene: TRBJ2-2
CDR3aa: CASTATGPTGELFF
CDR3nt: TGTGCCAGTACCGCGACAGGGCCCACCGGGGAGCTGTTTTTT

v_gene: TRBV6-5
abundance: many
d_gene: .
j_gene: TRBJ2-5
CDR3aa: CASRRGTSQETQYF
CDR3nt: TGTGCCAGCAGACGGGGTACCTCCCAAGAGACCCAGTACTTC

v_gene: TRBV6-5
abundance: few
d_gene: .
j_gene: TRBJ1-1
CDR3aa: CASSYSRRVGTEAFF
CDR3nt: TGTGCCAGCAGTTACTCGCGAAGGGTGGGCACTGAAGCTTTCTTT

v_gene: TRBV12-5
abundance: .
d_gene: .
j_gene: TRBJ1-3
CDR3aa: CASGLDRGVRSGNTIYF
CDR3nt: TGTGCTAGTGGTTTGGATAGGGGGGTACGTTCTGGAAACACCATATATTTT

v_gene: TRBV27
abundance: few
d_gene: .
j_gene: TRBJ1-1
CDR3aa: CASSLGVGLTEAFF
CDR3nt: TGTGCCAGCAGTCTAGGGGTGGGGCTTACTGAAGCTTTCTTT

v_gene: TRBV6-5
abundance: many
d_gene: TRBD1
j_gene: TRBJ1-2
CDR3aa: CASRMDRDYGYTF
CDR3nt: TGTGCCAGCAGAATGGACAGGGACTATGGCTACACCTTC

v_gene: TRBV6-1
abundance: .
d_gene: .
j_gene: TRBJ1-5
CDR3aa: CASRLGQLGNQPQHF
CDR3nt: TGTGCCAGCAGGCTCGGTCAGTTGGGCAATCAGCCCCAGCATTTT

v_gene: TRBV3-1
abundance: few
d_gene: .
j_gene: TRBJ1-2
CDR3aa: CASSQDKGLGYTF
CDR3nt: TGTGCCAGCAGCCAAGACAAGGGGTTGGGCTACACCTTC

v_gene: TRBV5-1
abundance: few
d_gene: TRBD1
j_gene: TRBJ1-2
CDR3aa: CASSSVPGQGANGYTF
CDR3nt: TGCGCCAGCAGCTCGGTCCCGGGACAGGGGGCGAATGGCTACACCTTC

v_gene: TRBV6-1
abundance: .
d_gene: .
j_gene: TRBJ1-5
CDR3aa: CASSEYVVLTDNQPQHF
CDR3nt: TGTGCCAGCAGTGAATACGTTGTTTTGACAGACAATCAGCCCCAGCATTTT

v_gene: TRBV5-1
abundance: many
d_gene: .
j_gene: TRBJ2-7
CDR3aa: CASSDQDGYEQYF
CDR3nt: TGCGCCAGCAGTGATCAGGATGGCTACGAGCAGTACTTC

v_gene: TRBV29-1
abundance: .
d_gene: .
j_gene: TRBJ2-7
CDR3aa: CSVDEGNEQYF
CDR3nt: TGCAGCGTTGATGAGGGGAACGAGCAGTACTTC

v_gene: TRBV3-1
abundance: many
d_gene: .
j_gene: TRBJ2-7
CDR3aa: CASSQGVGLSYEQYF
CDR3nt: TGTGCCAGCAGTCAAGGGGTGGGACTCTCCTACGAGCAGTACTTC

v_gene: TRBV6-2/TRBV6-3
abundance: many
d_gene: .
j_gene: TRBJ1-1
CDR3aa: CASSYFIRDTNTEAFF
CDR3nt: TGTGCCAGCAGTTACTTTATCCGGGACACGAACACTGAAGCTTTCTTT

v_gene: TRBV6-5
abundance: many
d_gene: .
j_gene: TRBJ1-2
CDR3aa: CASSYNQGRSSYGYTF
CDR3nt: TGTGCCAGCAGTTACAACCAGGGCCGATCGAGCTATGGCTACACCTTC

v_gene: TRBV6-2/TRBV6-3
abundance: many
d_gene: TRBD1
j_gene: TRBJ2-6
CDR3aa: CASSYHYGRGLGANVLTF
CDR3nt: TGTGCCAGCAGTTATCATTACGGCAGGGGGCTCGGGGCCAACGTCCTGACTTTC

v_gene: TRBV5-1
abundance: many
d_gene: .
j_gene: TRBJ1-3
CDR3aa: CASSETGSSGNTIYF
CDR3nt: TGCGCCAGCAGCGAAACAGGGAGCTCTGGAAACACCATATATTTT

v_gene: TRBV5-1
abundance: many
d_gene: TRBD1
j_gene: TRBJ1-1
CDR3aa: CASSGQGEAFF
CDR3nt: TGCGCCAGCAGTGGACAGGGCGAAGCTTTCTTT